The sequence of this TCR beta chain was determined in a study of human T cells and chemical hapten exposure. Study-level findings and limits: Expanded TCRs were compared with controls, and the expanded TCRs formed significantly more large CDR3 similarity clusters.

The germline V and J ends were trimmed by 6 bases and 8 bases, with 16 bases remaining between them. The CDR3 is 12 amino acids. Germline assignment: CDR1 DFQATT and CDR2 SNEGSKA (reference sequence). Stated time point: patch test 3, about 24 weeks after DPC sensitization. Treatment meaning: therapeutic diphenylcyclopropenone sensitization with weekly scalp DPC. From the RACE reads, TCRdb called clonotypes with MiXCR, one entry per CDR3 protein. The sample lists about 190,000 distinct CDR3 sequences, about 25% occurring once. This clonotype was counted a few times. The antigen remains undetermined. The clonotype was recovered from a woman aged 40 to 50 with alopecia areata. Some clones in this sample may be carry-over from other donors' samples. The source was whole blood, collected in connection with sensitization to the hapten diphenylcyclopropenone (DPC). This chain joins TRBV20-1 and TRBJ1-1; D remains ambiguous. Here the CDR3 reads CSAPRWGAEAFF. CDR3 bases: TGCAGTGCCCCTCGCTGGGGAGCCGAAGCTTTCTTT.